One and the same sample provided the 21 T cell receptor beta chains below, sequenced in a study of CD8+ T cells in alopecia areata (dated by TCRdb to 2016 to 2019). The library was obtained by the immunoSEQ multiplex PCR assay. To provide template for TCR sequencing, every sample had RNA extracted and reverse transcribed into cDNA. Entries here come from immuneACCESS through TCRdb and include only in-frame sequences with V and J called. Some clones fail to appear in such tables; in the studies checked, an unresolved V gene covers under half of the shortfall, and the cause of the remainder is unknown. This sample gives about 140,000 clones in total; roughly 46% of them show up just once. The ten most abundant clones make up 0.85% to 1% of the sample. The time point label here, explained by the study, means: baseline before oral tofacitinib. Specimen: CD4+ T cells sorted from blood, collected at week 0. The source of these receptors is a human donor with alopecia areata.

The chain has TRBV29-1 and TRBJ1-1; possible D gene TRBD1, 6 bases. Germline values: CDR1 SQVTM, CDR2 ANQGSEA. The CDR3 is made up of 11 amino acids. The V and J ends lost 8 bases and 5 bases respectively, with 12 bases between them. CDR3 amino acids: CSFGGRTEAFF. CDR3 in DNA: TGCAGCTTCGGGGGCAGGACTGAAGCTTTCTTT.

This clone has only a few counts. V usage is TRBV6-5 and J usage is TRBJ2-3; D unclear. Trimming took off 4 bases at V and 0 bases at J, with 14 bases between the two ends. The V gene's germline CDR1 is MNHEY and CDR2 SVGAGI. The CDR3 consists of 16 residues. CDR3 amino acids: CASSFFSVSSTDTQYF. CDR3 DNA: TGTGCCAGCAGTTTCTTCAGTGTGTCTAGCACAGATACGCAGTATTTT.

This clone was seen more than once but under ten times. V and J are TRBV27 and TRBJ2-5; no firm D call. The CDR3 is made up of 13 amino acids. CDR1 MNHEY and CDR2 SMNVEV come from the germline V gene (reference sequence). Deletions cut 1 base from V and 5 bases from J, with 8 bases between. The CDR3 region has the DNA TGTGCCAGCAGTTTATACGGCCGGGAGACCCAGTACTTC. Amino acid sequence: CASSLYGRETQYF.

V and J are TRBV28 and TRBJ2-2, with 8 nucleotides matching TRBD1. The germline gives CDR1 MDHEN, CDR2 SYDVKM. J was trimmed by 5 bases and V by 6 bases; bases with no gene match: 8. The CDR3 consists of 15 residues. CDR3 sequence reads: CASRVPTGDTGELFF. CDR3 coding DNA: TGTGCCAGCAGGGTACCGACAGGGGATACCGGGGAGCTGTTTTTT.

To note about this clone: Other DNA sequences within the sample encode an identical CDR3. This chain links TRBV29-1 with TRBJ1-1, with unresolved D. With 3 bases removed from V and 2 bases from J, the gap between germline ends came to 7 bases. CDR3 length: 12 amino acids. The germline CDR1 and CDR2 sequences are SQVTM and ANQGSEA. This CDR3 reads CSVDRGNTEAFF. For the CDR3, the DNA is TGCAGCGTTGACCGGGGTAACACTGAAGCTTTCTTT.

This chain uses TRBV7-3 with TRBJ2-2, with D unclear. The germline gives CDR1 SGHTA, CDR2 FQGTGA. With 2 bases removed from V and 7 bases from J, the gap between germline ends came to 5 bases. The CDR3 length is 12 residues. DNA of the CDR3: TGTGCCAGCAGCTTATACTTCGGGGAGCTGTTTTTT. Protein product: CASSLYFGELFF.

The CDR3 sequence: CASSGRDRGLGNEQFF. The DNA of the CDR3 is TGTGCCAGCAGCGGTCGGGACAGGGGCCTTGGCAATGAGCAGTTCTTC. The rearrangement links TRBV7-2 to TRBJ2-1, with 10 bases matching TRBD1. The germline V gene encodes CDR1 SGHTA and CDR2 FQGNSA. CDR3 length: 16 amino acids. J gave up 6 bases and V 5 bases, and 10 bases lay outside the gene matches.

Turning to this clone: One end of the junction fails to match germline, which may point to a read error. The rearrangement uses TRBV4-2 and TRBJ2-5, with TRBD2 matching over 16 bases. Germline CDR1 is LGHNA and CDR2 is YNFKEQ. The CDR3 consists of 17 residues. The CDR3 spells CASSQGTSGRARETQYF. The CDR3 DNA sequence: TGTGCCAGCAGTCAAGGGACTAGCGGGAGGGCCAGAGAGACCCAGTACTTC.

This clone was detected only a few times. The chain joins TRBV18 to TRBJ1-2, with D uncertain. CDR1 is KGHSH and CDR2 is LQKENI in the germline V gene. Trimming took 2 bases from V and 5 from J, leaving 21 bases between them. The length of the CDR3 is 17 residues. The CDR3 loop is CASSPSTRREEIYGYTF. The CDR3 DNA sequence: TGTGCCAGCTCACCATCTACCCGACGGGAAGAAATTTATGGCTACACCTTC.

The rearrangement links TRBV29-1 to TRBJ2-7; 9 bases map to TRBD2. V gave up 4 bases and J gave up 4 bases; unmatched junction bases: 17. Germline values: CDR1 SQVTM, CDR2 ANQGSEA. The CDR3 consists of 17 residues. The CDR3 region has the DNA TGCAGCGTTGTCGGCTGGCGGGAGGGCCGATTGCTATACGAGCAGTACTTC. This sequence encodes CSVVGWREGRLLYEQYF.

As regards this clone: An end of the junction does not agree with germline; a read error may underlie this. The V gene is TRBV7-7, the J gene TRBJ2-1, with 11 nucleotides matching TRBD2. Per the germline V gene, CDR1 is SSHAT and CDR2 is FNYEAQ (reference sequence). This CDR3 is 15 amino acids long. The CDR3 here is CASSPRLAGIYEQFF. In DNA, the CDR3 is TGTGCTAGCAGCCCTAGACTAGCGGGAATATATGAGCAGTTCTTC.

The chain uses TRBV27 and TRBJ1-3, with D tentatively TRBD1 (6 bases). The CDR3 covers 15 residues. V was trimmed by 2 bases and J by 2 bases, leaving 10 bases between them. CDR1 and CDR2 (germline): MNHEY, SMNVEV (reference sequence). CDR3 amino acids: CASSLNRDTGNTIYF. CDR3 nucleotides: TGTGCCAGCAGTTTAAACAGGGACACTGGAAACACCATATATTTT.

This chain connects TRBV30 to TRBJ1-2; a possible D gene is TRBD1 (6 bases). Germline V gives CDR1 GTSNPN, CDR2 SVGIG (reference sequence). There are 13 residues in the CDR3. The V gene lost 7 bases and the J gene lost 4 bases, with 16 bases spanning the gap. The CDR3 here is CASQEGGAYGYTF. The DNA of the CDR3 is TGTGCCTCCCAAGAGGGGGGAGCCTATGGCTACACCTTC.

V usage is TRBV6-6 and J usage is TRBJ2-5, with a tentative D call TRBD1 (5 bases). CDR3 length equals 12 residues. The germline CDR1 and CDR2 sequences are MNHNY and SVGAGI (reference sequence). The germline V and J ends were trimmed by 7 bases and 2 bases, with 8 bases remaining between them. The CDR3 nucleotides are TGTGCCAGCACAGGGTCACAAGAGACCCAGTACTTC. It encodes CASTGSQETQYF.

The chain is built from TRBV6-5 and TRBJ1-5; D not certain. The CDR3 spans 12 residues. Trimming took off 2 bases at V and 2 bases at J, with 1 base between the two ends. Germline values: CDR1 MNHEY, CDR2 SVGAGI. CDR3: CASSYGNQPQHF. Here the CDR3 DNA reads TGTGCCAGCAGTTACGGCAATCAGCCCCAGCATTTT.

This clone has only one observation. J is TRBJ2-5 and V is TRBV27; tentative D call: TRBD1 (5 bases). V was pared by 3 bases and J by 5 bases, with 7 bases between. The CDR3 has 12 residues. Germline CDR1 MNHEY, CDR2 SMNVEV (reference sequence). The CDR3, as DNA: TGTGCCAGCAGTTTTAGGGGTGAGACCCAGTACTTC. Protein product: CASSFRGETQYF.

A remark on this clone: Other nucleotide sequences in the sample specify the same CDR3. The gene calls are TRBV5-1 and TRBJ1-5; no clear D. Germline V gene data show CDR1 as SGHRS and CDR2 as YFSETQ. This CDR3 is 13 amino acids long. The V end lost 4 bases, the J end lost 4 bases, and 9 bases lay between the germline ends. The CDR3 spells CASSLDGNQPQHF. The CDR3 DNA follows: TGCGCCAGCAGCCTTGACGGGAATCAGCCCCAGCATTTT.

This clone has only a few counts. This chain connects TRBV23-1 to TRBJ2-3, with 8 bases that match TRBD2. TRBV23-1 belongs to the ORF category, with a function that is uncertain. This CDR3 has 14 residues. V gave up 4 bases and J gave up 1 base; unmatched junction bases: 1. The CDR3 here is CASSPGGGTDTQYF. The CDR3 DNA sequence: TGCGCCAGCAGTCCGGGAGGGGGCACAGATACGCAGTATTTT.

V is TRBV30 and J is TRBJ1-5; D call uncertain. Trimming shortened V by 0 bases and J by 9 bases, and 12 bases separated the two germline ends. The germline gives CDR1 GTSNPN, CDR2 SVGIG (reference sequence). The CDR3 runs to 13 residues. The CDR3: CAWSVSPSRPQHF. In DNA form, the CDR3 reads TGTGCCTGGAGTGTTTCACCAAGTAGGCCCCAGCATTTT.

Only a few counts were recorded for this clone. The rearrangement uses TRBV30 and TRBJ1-4; D ambiguous. The V and J ends lost 0 bases and 8 bases respectively, with 13 bases between them. CDR1 GTSNPN and CDR2 SVGIG come from the germline V gene (reference sequence). This CDR3 contains 14 residues. The CDR3 DNA reads as TGTGCCTGGAGTGTCAAGAACAGCGGGGAAAAACTGTTTTTT. Translation: CAWSVKNSGEKLFF.

The genes are TRBV29-1 and TRBJ1-1, with D perhaps TRBD1 (6 bases). V shed 5 bases and J shed 5 bases, with 12 bases lying between them. The CDR3 sequence is 12 residues long. Looked up from germline, CDR1 is SQVTM and CDR2 is ANQGSEA. The CDR3: CSVIQGFTEAFF. The CDR3 DNA is TGCAGCGTTATCCAGGGGTTTACTGAAGCTTTCTTT.